The rows below give T cell receptor beta chains drawn from one sample of a study of blood T cell repertoires in COVID-19. Profiled with immunoSEQ multiplex PCR; TCRdb holds only in-frame clones, not every one. The sample includes a few hundred thousand clones, 91% of them seen just once. The material sequenced was PBMCs or T cells enriched from blood (not recorded which). The receptors come from a woman aged 40 to 50 who had been exposed to COVID-19. The conserved cysteine and the conserved F or W are not part of the CDR3 here.

V gene | CDR3 protein
TRBV11-3 | ASSGLAGGTETQY
TRBV27 | ASAEDGVRPEAF
TRBV7-9 | ASSPGKRQVEAF
TRBV30 | AWSAMTVQNEKLF
TRBV9 | ASSVQGTAGNTIY
TRBV11-3 | ASGTPLGGRSLSSTGELF
TRBV24-1 | ATTGTVTDTQY
TRBV7-3 | ASSWREDTEAF
TRBV15 | ATSNSGGSTDTQY
TRBV7-6 | ASSLVAGSGNTIY
TRBV7-9 | ASSRTTDRGREKLF
TRBV5-1 | ASSPDYGVTEAF
TRBV2 | ASNGGRGSNQPQH
TRBV30 | AWRTLRLAGPPGTDTQY
TRBV3-1/TRBV3-2 | ASSQKLGLAGGPRGELF
TRBV5-1 | ASSLGVARQETQY
TRBV5-5 | ASSFGGPMDAYYT
TRBV24-1 | ATSDLQYGYSNQPQH
TRBV5-4 | ASSPPGLNEQF
TRBV9 | ASSVGGARRELF
TRBV3-1/TRBV3-2 | ASSPPSNYYGYT
TRBV7-2 | ASRTRDRGNNEQF
TRBV5-1 | ASSLTANRGSSGANVLT
TRBV28 | ATYDRAWTDTQY
TRBV6-2/TRBV6-3 | ASSLPGLAGTNEQF
TRBV30 | AWSGGTGHGYT
TRBV18 | ASSPTFSSGNTIY
TRBV21-1 | ASSKGEGKNTEAF
TRBV30 | AWSVGQVKGEPQH
TRBV25-1 | ASRGGSTNEKLF
TRBV7-2 | ASSLRVAGMNTEAF
TRBV5-1 | ASSGATGDYGYT
TRBV5-1 | ASSLRTGGEKLF
TRBV30 | ARAGAEGGGYT
TRBV5-5 | ASSLVGAATEAF
TRBV2 | ASSATGVSQPQH
TRBV2 | ASTPPGGSGYGYT
TRBV4-1 | ASSQPDRPGHGYT
TRBV6-6 | ASTKQGNVNEQF
TRBV7-9 | ASSLLFNSPLH
TRBV15 | ATSTNDRGPDTQY
TRBV24-1 | ATAGTGRTDTQY